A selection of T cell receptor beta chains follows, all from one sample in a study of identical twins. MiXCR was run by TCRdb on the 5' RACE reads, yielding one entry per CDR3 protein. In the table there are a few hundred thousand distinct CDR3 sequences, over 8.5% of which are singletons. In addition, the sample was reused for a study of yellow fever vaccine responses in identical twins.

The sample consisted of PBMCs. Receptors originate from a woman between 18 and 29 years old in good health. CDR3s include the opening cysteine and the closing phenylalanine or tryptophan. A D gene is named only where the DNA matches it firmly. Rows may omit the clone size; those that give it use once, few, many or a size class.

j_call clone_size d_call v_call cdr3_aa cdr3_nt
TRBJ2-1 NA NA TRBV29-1 CSVDHNGESSYNEQFF TGCAGCGTTGATCATAACGGGGAGAGCTCCTACAATGAGCAGTTCTTC
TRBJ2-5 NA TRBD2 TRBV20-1 CSAPQGTSGWETQYF TGCAGTGCTCCCCAAGGGACTAGCGGGTGGGAGACCCAGTACTTC
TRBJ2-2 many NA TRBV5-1 CASSLDTGTGELFF TGCGCCAGCAGCTTGGATACAGGGACCGGGGAGCTGTTTTTT
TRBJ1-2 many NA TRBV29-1 CSAGGGDGYTF TGCAGCGCTGGGGGGGGAGATGGCTACACCTTC
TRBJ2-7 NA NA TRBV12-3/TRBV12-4 CASSLLATGDEQYF TGTGCCAGCAGCTTACTAGCGACAGGGGACGAGCAGTACTTC
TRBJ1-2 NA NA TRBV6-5 CASSYYGDGYTF TGTGCCAGCAGTTACTACGGGGATGGCTACACCTTC
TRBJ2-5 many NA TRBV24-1 CATSDPRGAQETQYF TGTGCCACCAGTGACCCGCGAGGGGCCCAAGAGACCCAGTACTTC
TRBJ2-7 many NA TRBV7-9 CATIPGTAGTHEQYF TGTGCCACCATCCCCGGGACCGCGGGGACCCACGAGCAGTACTTC
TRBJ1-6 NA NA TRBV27 CASSLSTGGYSSPLHF TGTGCCAGCAGTTTATCGACCGGCGGCTATTCGTCACCCCTCCACTTT
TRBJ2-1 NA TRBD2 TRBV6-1 CATISGSYNEQFF TGTGCCACTATTAGCGGGAGCTACAATGAGCAGTTCTTC
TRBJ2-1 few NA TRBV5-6 CASTLGSVGEQFF TGTGCCAGCACCTTAGGCTCTGTAGGTGAGCAGTTCTTC
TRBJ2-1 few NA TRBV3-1 CASSPRDLGERYNEQFF TGTGCCAGCAGCCCGCGTGATCTGGGCGAAAGATACAATGAGCAGTTCTTC
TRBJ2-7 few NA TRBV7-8 CASSFPQEGGFYEQYF TGTGCCAGCAGCTTCCCTCAGGAGGGGGGATTTTACGAGCAGTACTTC
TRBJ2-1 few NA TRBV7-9 CASSLVQGWSHEQFF TGTGCCAGCAGCTTAGTTCAGGGGTGGTCACATGAGCAGTTCTTC
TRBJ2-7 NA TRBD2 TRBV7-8 CASSLVWSTSGRPPYEQYF TGTGCCAGCAGCTTAGTATGGAGTACTAGCGGGAGACCGCCCTACGAGCAGTACTTC
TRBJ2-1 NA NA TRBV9 CASSVAVALVDSEQFF TGTGCCAGCAGCGTAGCCGTTGCACTAGTTGATAGCGAGCAGTTCTTC
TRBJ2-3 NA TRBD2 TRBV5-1 CASSPQGAGAPTDTQYF TGCGCCAGCAGCCCGCAGGGAGCGGGGGCCCCCACAGATACGCAGTATTTT
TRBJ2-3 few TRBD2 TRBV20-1 CSASPGLAGVRDTQYF TGCAGTGCTAGCCCCGGACTAGCGGGGGTGCGGGATACGCAGTATTTT
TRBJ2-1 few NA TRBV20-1 CSAVDALEQFF TGCAGTGCTGTGGACGCTCTTGAGCAGTTCTTC